The entry that follows covers one T cell receptor beta chain sequence. Its target is not known. Described treatment: roughly 19 received Ad26.COV2.S at low or high dose, single or two shots; 5 received placebo; per-sample allocation not given. Samples came from day 63 after the first vaccine or placebo injection. Donation came from an adult in Boston who was aged 18-55 years. The sample is drawn from a study of Ad26.COV2.S vaccination and SARS-CoV-2 variants. Overall study results and limits: It is possible that the TCR breadth and depth analyses underestimated the total T cell responses.

Using immunoSEQ multiplex PCR, the repertoire was profiled, and TCRdb retains in-frame clones only, with some absent. The profile shows fewer than 800,000 clones, around 90% of them singletons. The CDR3 contains 14 residues. The V end lost 4 bases, the J end lost 2 bases, and 8 bases lay between the germline ends. Germline V lookup: CDR1 MNHEY, CDR2 SVGAGI. V usage is TRBV6-5 and J usage is TRBJ2-2; D ambiguous. Specimen: peripheral blood, collected in a trial of Ad26.COV2.S vaccine versus placebo. This TCR was sampled from a person aged 18 to 65 who received the Ad26.COV2.S COVID-19 vaccine or a placebo. DNA for the CDR3: TGTGCCAGCAGTTTCGTTGGAAACACCGGGGAGCTGTTTTTT. It is translated as CASSFVGNTGELFF.